The following is a T cell receptor (beta chain) sequence with its context. This clonotype is characterized as medium-sized (0.01 to 0.1%). Its target antigen remains unknown. No quality values exist for individual bases; no much larger clone is one base distant. This record belongs to a study of T and B cells in COVID-19 patients (dated by TCRdb to the early 2020s). Background for the entire study: In this study, adaptive immunity was profiled in COVID-19 patients who either had active infection or had recovered, using TRB and IGH repertoire sequencing of peripheral blood. As many as 9 follow-up blood samples were collected from each patient, and in some individuals these samples spanned different disease stages. Of the approximately 20 patients in the active-infection cohort, 12 were critically ill and needed mechanical ventilation or ECMO. Because samples were available both during active disease and after recovery, a couple of patients were counted in both the recovered and the active cohorts. A recovered cohort included around 18 patients who provided 20 to 25 samples, and most of these patients had mild to moderate COVID-19 treated on an outpatient basis. Over 8 million TCR sequences were analysed in a TCR and BCR sequence repository that covered some 34 patients and about 65 time points. Patients in the recovered cohort had a median age of around 36 years, compared with just over 65 years for patients in the active-infection cohort. In the active-infection cohort, nine tenths of the roughly 20 patients had comorbidities linked to unfavorable COVID-19 outcome. An age-matched reference group of under 40 healthy donors negative for COVID-19 antibodies served as the comparison for repertoire analyses.

TCRdb lists the instrument as Illumina MiSeq. Multiplex PCR with BIOMED2 TRB-A/B primer pools was used to amplify TRB rearrangements. Two consecutive PCRs added Illumina-compatible adapters and 7-nucleotide sample barcodes to the amplicons. Phusion HS II polymerase was used for all library PCRs. Amplicons were gel-purified with the NucleoSpin Gel and PCR Clean-up kit, quantified on Qubit, and pooled at approximately 4 nM. Amplicon pool quality was checked on an Agilent 2100 Bioanalyzer before Illumina next-generation sequencing. Per the source publication's procedure: Annotation of TRB rearrangements was done in MiXCR 3.0.8 with the default MiXCR reference library. Non-productive reads and sequences with fewer than 2 reads were removed, and every unique CDR3 nucleotide sequence was treated as one clone. Clonality, diversity, richness and V-J gene usage were computed in R 3.5.1. TCR clustering by CDR3 similarity used GLIPH2, with generation probabilities calculated by OLGA. GLIPH2 clusters were kept only when the clusters contained at least four unique TCR clonotypes present in at least three individuals. TCRdb handled the public reads itself, with Q25 trimming in fastp and clone calling in MiXCR, and kept productive beta chains. Every distinct CDR3 protein forms one entry, paired with its most common genes and DNA. The V and J calls here are based on TCRdb, not the publication. This sample has roughly 3,400 distinct CDR3 sequences in its table, and under 25% of those were observed once. The ten largest clones represent roughly 19% of the sample.

V was cut back by 0 bases and J by 7 bases, leaving a gap of 9 bases between them. The CDR3 runs 12 amino acids, cysteine and phenylalanine included. The entry retains the CDR3 DNA only, 36 bases that are in frame from base 1. The CDR1 and CDR2 encoded by the germline V gene (reference sequence) are GTSNPN and SVGIG. Genomic DNA extracted from blood was used in amounts of roughly 230-550 ng for amplification of TRB repertoires. Overall study outcomes, separate from this receptor: The cohort was considered too small to assess HLA contributions to COVID-19 susceptibility or severity. In active COVID-19, TRB repertoires were highly clonal, while at recovery, diversity and richness increased above the levels seen in healthy donors. A total of 2,200 or so TCR clusters were exclusive to the recovered cohort, and approximately 31 of those clusters were low-pGen clusters. The reported TCR clusters were said to need prospective validation before any clinical use. Specific T cell subsets (CD4+/Treg/CD8+) and sorted SARS-CoV-2-responsive or tetramer+ T cells had not yet been sequenced, and these experiments were ongoing. Few blood samples were available from mildly ill patients while symptoms were present, and early samples from severe cases were likewise scarce. Strongly skewed TRBV/TRBJ gene usage was reported in patients with COVID-19.

The chain was built from TRBV30 and TRBJ1-2; TRBD1 is a possible D gene, resting on 5 matching bases. Sample: blood. The receptor's source is a human donor with active COVID-19. The CDR3 region: CAWSVGGVGYTF. Read as DNA, the sequence is TGTGCCTGGAGTGTAGGAGGGGTTGGCTACACCTTC.